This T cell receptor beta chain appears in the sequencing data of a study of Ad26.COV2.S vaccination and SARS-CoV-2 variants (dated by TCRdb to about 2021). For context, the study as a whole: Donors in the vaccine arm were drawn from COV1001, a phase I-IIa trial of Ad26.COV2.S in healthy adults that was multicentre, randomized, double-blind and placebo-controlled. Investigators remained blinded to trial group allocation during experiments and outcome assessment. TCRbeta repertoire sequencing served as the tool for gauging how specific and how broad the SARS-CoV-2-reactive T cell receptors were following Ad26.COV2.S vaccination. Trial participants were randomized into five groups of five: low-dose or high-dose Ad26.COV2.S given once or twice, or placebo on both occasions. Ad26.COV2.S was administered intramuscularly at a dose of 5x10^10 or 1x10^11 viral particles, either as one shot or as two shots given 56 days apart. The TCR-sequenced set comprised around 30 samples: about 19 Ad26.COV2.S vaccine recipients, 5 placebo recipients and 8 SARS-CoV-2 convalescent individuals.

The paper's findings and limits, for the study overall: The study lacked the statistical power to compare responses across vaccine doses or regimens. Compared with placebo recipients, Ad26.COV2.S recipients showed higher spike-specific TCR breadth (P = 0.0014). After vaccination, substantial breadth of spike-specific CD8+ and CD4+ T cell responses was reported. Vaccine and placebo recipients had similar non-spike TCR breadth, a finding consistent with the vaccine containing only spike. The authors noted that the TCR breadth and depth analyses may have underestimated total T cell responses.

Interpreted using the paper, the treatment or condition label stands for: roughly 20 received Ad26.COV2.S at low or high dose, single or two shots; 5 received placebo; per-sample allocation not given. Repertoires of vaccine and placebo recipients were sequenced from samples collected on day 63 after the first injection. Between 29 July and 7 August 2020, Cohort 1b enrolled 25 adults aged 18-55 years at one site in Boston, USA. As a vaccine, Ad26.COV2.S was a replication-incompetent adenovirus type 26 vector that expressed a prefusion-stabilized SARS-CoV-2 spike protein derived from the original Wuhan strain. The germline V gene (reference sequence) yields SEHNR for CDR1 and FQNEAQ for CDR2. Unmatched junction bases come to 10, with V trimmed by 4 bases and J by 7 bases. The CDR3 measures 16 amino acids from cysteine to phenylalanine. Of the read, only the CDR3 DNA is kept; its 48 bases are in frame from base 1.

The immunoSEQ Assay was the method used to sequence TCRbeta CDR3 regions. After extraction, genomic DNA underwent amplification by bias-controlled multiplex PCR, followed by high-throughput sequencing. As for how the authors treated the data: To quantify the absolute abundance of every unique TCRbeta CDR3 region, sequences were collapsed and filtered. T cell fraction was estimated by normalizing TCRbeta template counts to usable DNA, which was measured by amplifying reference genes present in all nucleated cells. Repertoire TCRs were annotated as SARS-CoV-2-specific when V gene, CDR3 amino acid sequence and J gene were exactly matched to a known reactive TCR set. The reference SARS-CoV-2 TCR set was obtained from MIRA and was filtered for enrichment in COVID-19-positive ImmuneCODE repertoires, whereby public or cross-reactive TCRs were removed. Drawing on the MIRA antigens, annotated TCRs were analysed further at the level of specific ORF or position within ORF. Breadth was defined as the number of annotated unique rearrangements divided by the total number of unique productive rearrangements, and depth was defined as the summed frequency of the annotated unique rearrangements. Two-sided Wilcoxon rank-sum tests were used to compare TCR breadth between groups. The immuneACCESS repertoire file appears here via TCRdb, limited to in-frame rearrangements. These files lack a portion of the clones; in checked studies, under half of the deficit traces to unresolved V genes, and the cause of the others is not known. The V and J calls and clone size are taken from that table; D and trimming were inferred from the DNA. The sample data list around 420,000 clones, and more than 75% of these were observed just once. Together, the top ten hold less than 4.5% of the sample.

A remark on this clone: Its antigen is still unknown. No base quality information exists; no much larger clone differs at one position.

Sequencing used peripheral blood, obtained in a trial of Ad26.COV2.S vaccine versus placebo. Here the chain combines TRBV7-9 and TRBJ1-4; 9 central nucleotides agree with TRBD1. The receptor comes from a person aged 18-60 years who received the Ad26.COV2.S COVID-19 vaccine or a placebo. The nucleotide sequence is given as TGTGCCAGCAGCTCGAATACCGGGACAGGGAGTGAAAAACTGTTTTTT. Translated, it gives CASSSNTGTGSEKLFF. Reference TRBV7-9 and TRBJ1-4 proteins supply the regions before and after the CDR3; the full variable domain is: DTGVSQNPRHKITKRGQNVTFRCDPISEHNRLYWYRQTLGQGPEFLTYFQNEAQLEKSRLLSDRFSAERPKGSFSTLEIQRTEQGDSAMYLCASSSNTGTGSEKLFFGSGTQLSVL.